This record concerns one TCR beta chain sequence. Its antigen remains unidentified. This may stem from a read error, because a much larger clone lies one nucleotide away. The entry originates in a study of post-analysis software for immune sequencing data. At the level of the study: Relapsing-remitting, secondary progressive and progressive-relapsing courses of multiple sclerosis were included. Broader study findings: Samples from a shared batch, those prepared together, strongly co-clustered by F measure. The five TRBV segments detected at higher frequency in patients than in controls included TRBV5-6, TRBV5-1 and TRBV20-1. When compared against controls, multiple sclerosis patients showed significantly lower normalized Chao1 diversity.

Prepared TCR beta cDNA libraries contained unique molecular identifiers. T cells numbering about 1 to 10 million gave rise to 500,000 or so cDNA molecules. From the PCR reads, TCRdb called clonotypes with MiXCR, one entry per CDR3 protein. The table has about 760,000 distinct CDR3 sequences, roughly 27% seen once; the top ten hold roughly 0.57%. Per germline, CDR1 MDHEN and CDR2 SYDVKM. The CDR3 contains 13 residues. The TCR originated in a girl between 10 and 17 years old with multiple sclerosis. J is TRBJ1-2 and V is TRBV28; D is undetermined. The sequenced sample consisted of blood. CDR3 bases: TGTGCCAGCAGTTTACGCGGCGGCTATGGCCACACCTTC. Its translation is CASSLRGGYGHTF.